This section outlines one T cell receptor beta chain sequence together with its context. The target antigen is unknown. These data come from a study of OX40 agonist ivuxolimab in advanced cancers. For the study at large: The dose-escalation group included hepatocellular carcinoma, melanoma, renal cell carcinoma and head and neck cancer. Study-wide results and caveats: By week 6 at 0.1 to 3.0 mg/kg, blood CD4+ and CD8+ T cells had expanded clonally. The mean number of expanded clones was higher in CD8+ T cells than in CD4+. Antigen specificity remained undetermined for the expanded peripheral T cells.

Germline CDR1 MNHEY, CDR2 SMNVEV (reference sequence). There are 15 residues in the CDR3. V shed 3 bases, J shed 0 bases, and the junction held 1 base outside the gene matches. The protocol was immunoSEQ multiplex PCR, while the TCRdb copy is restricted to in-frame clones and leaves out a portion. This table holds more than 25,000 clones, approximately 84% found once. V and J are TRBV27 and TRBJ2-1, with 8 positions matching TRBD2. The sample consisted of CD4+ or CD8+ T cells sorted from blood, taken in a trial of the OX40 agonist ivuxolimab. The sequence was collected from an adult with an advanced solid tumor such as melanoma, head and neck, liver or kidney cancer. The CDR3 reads CASSFGTSSYNEQFF. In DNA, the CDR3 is TGTGCCAGCAGTTTCGGGACTAGCTCCTACAATGAGCAGTTCTTC.